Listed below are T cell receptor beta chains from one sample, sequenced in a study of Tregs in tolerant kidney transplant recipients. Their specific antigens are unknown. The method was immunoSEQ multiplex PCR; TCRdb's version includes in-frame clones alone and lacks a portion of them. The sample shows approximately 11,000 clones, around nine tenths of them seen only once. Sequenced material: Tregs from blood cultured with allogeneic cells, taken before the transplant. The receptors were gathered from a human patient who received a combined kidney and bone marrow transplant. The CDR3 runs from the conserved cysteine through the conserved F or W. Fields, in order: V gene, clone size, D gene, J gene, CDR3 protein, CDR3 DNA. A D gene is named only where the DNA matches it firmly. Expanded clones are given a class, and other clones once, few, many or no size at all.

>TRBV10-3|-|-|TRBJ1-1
CAISYSNRDPKGDTEAFF
TGTGCCATCAGTTATTCTAACCGGGACCCCAAAGGGGACACTGAAGCTTTCTTT
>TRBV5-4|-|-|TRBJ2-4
CASSSGGQAKNIQYF
TGTGCCAGCAGCTCGGGGGGACAAGCCAAAAACATTCAGTACTTC
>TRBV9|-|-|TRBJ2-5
CASSVRGQETQYF
TGTGCCAGCAGCGTTCGGGGGCAAGAGACCCAGTACTTC
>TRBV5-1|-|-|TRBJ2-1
CASSPHIGSYNEQFF
TGCGCCAGCAGCCCCCACATAGGCTCCTACAATGAGCAGTTCTTC
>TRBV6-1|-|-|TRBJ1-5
CASSPLGGGNQPQHF
TGTGCCAGCAGTCCCCTGGGAGGTGGCAATCAGCCCCAGCATTTT
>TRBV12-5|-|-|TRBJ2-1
CASGLVGLGEQFF
TGTGCTAGTGGTTTGGTGGGGTTGGGTGAGCAGTTCTTC
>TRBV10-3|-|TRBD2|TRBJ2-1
CATSGPGNEQFF
TGTGCCACTAGCGGTCCGGGCAATGAGCAGTTCTTC
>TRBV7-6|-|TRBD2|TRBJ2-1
CASSYQGLAERNEQFF
TGTGCCAGCAGCTACCAGGGACTAGCGGAGCGCAATGAGCAGTTCTTC
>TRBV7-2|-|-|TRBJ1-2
CASSPQRGFGYTF
TGTGCCAGCAGCCCCCAGCGAGGTTTTGGCTACACCTTC
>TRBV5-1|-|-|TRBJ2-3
CASSPGLRGTDTQYF
TGCGCCAGCAGCCCAGGACTAAGGGGCACAGATACGCAGTATTTT
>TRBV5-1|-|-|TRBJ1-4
CASSLGVNAGEKLFF
TGCGCCAGCAGCTTGGGGGTCAACGCGGGGGAAAAACTGTTTTTT
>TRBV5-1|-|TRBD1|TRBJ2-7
CASSAGQVYEQYF
TGCGCCAGCAGCGCGGGACAGGTCTACGAGCAGTACTTC
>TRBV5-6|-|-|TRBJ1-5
CASSSGRRWSDQPQHF
TGTGCCAGCAGCTCCGGACGCAGGTGGAGTGATCAGCCCCAGCATTTT
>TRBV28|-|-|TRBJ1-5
CASNPANQPQHF
TGTGCCAGCAACCCAGCCAATCAGCCCCAGCATTTT
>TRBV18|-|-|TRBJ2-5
CASSGTVKEETQYF
TGTGCCAGCTCAGGGACGGTAAAGGAGGAGACCCAGTACTTC
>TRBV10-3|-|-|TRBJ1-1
CAITPRVGGKGKTEAFF
TGTGCCATCACCCCTCGTGTGGGAGGAAAGGGGAAGACTGAAGCTTTCTTT
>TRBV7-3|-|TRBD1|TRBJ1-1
CASSPIDRVDTEAFF
TGTGCCAGCAGCCCCATTGACAGGGTGGACACTGAAGCTTTCTTT
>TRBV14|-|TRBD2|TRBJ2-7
CASSRGLAVDEQYF
TGTGCCAGCAGCCGTGGACTAGCTGTAGACGAGCAGTACTTC
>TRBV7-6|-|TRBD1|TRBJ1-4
CASSLRTGAPTNEKLFF
TGTGCCAGCAGCTTGCGAACAGGGGCCCCAACTAATGAAAAACTGTTTTTT
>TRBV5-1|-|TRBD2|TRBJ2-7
CASSLGGTGLHYEQYF
TGCGCCAGCAGCTTGGGGGGAACGGGACTACACTACGAGCAGTACTTC
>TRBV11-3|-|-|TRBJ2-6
CASSWGPDSGANVLTF
TGTGCCAGCAGCTGGGGCCCCGACTCTGGGGCCAACGTCCTGACTTTC
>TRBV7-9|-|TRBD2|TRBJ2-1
CASSLDLAGAYNEQFF
TGTGCCAGCAGCTTAGATCTAGCGGGAGCGTACAATGAGCAGTTCTTC
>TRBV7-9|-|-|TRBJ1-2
CASSPSGVMDGYTF
TGTGCCAGCAGCCCTAGTGGGGTAATGGATGGCTACACCTTC
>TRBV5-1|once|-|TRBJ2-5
CASSLDGETQYF
TGCGCCAGCAGCTTGGATGGAGAGACCCAGTACTTC
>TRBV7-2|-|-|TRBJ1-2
CASSPFLEPYGYTF
TGTGCCAGCAGCCCCTTCTTAGAGCCCTATGGCTACACCTTC
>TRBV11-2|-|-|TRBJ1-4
CASSPRTGQDEKLFF
TGTGCCAGCAGCCCCCGAACAGGGCAGGATGAAAAACTGTTTTTT
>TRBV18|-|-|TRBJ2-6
CASSTGSDIYKSRANVLTF
TGTGCCAGCTCAACTGGTTCGGACATTTACAAAAGTCGGGCCAACGTCCTGACTTTC
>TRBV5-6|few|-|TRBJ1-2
CASSFTGTGYGYTF
TGTGCCAGCAGCTTTACAGGGACGGGCTATGGCTACACCTTC
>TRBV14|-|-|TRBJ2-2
CASRQPGAGELFF
TGTGCCAGCAGACAGCCTGGGGCCGGGGAGCTGTTTTTT
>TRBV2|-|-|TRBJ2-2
CASSPRGGSGELFF
TGTGCCAGCAGTCCGAGGGGGGGATCCGGGGAGCTGTTTTTT
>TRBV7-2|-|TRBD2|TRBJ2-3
CASSLGLAGATQYF
TGTGCCAGCAGCTTAGGACTAGCGGGGGCGACGCAGTATTTT
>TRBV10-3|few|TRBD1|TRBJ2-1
CAISGQGFHNEQFF
TGTGCCATCAGCGGACAGGGGTTCCACAATGAGCAGTTCTTC
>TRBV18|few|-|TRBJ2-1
CASSPSSGRTAREQFF
TGTGCCAGCTCACCATCGAGTGGCAGGACAGCGCGTGAGCAGTTCTTC
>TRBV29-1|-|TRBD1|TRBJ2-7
CSVGTGLYEQYF
TGCAGCGTTGGGACAGGGCTCTACGAGCAGTACTTC
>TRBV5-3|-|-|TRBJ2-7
CARRLVNSEQYF
TGTGCCAGAAGGTTAGTTAACTCCGAGCAGTACTTC
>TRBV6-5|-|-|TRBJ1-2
CANRQGYGYTF
TGTGCCAACCGACAAGGCTATGGCTACACCTTC
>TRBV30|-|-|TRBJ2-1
CAWSVYGASGNEQFF
TGTGCCTGGAGTGTATACGGGGCGAGTGGAAATGAGCAGTTCTTC
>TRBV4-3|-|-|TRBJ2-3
CASSQEPLRGDTQYF
TGCGCCAGCAGCCAAGAGCCTCTACGGGGAGATACGCAGTATTTT
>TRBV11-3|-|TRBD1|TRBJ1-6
CASSLNAPGTGGRTPLHF
TGTGCCAGCAGCCTCAACGCCCCCGGGACAGGGGGAAGGACACCCCTCCACTTT
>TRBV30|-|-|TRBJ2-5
CAWRNREQTQYF
TGTGCCTGGAGGAACAGGGAACAGACCCAGTACTTC
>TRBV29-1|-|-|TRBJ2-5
CSVESRVRQFQETQYF
TGCAGCGTTGAATCGCGGGTACGACAGTTCCAAGAGACCCAGTACTTC
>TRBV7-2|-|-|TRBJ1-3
CASSLFLSLGNTIYF
-
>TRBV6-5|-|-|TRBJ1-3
CASSYSGIGNTIYF
TGTGCCAGCAGTTACTCGGGGATAGGAAACACCATATATTTT
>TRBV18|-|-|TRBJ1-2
CASSPTGGDYGYTF
TGTGCCAGCTCACCAACCGGGGGAGACTATGGCTACACCTTC
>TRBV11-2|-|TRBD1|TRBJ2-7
CASSRTGGVGPSYEQYF
TGTGCCAGCAGCCGGACAGGGGGCGTAGGGCCCTCCTACGAGCAGTACTTC
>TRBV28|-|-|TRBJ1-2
CASSLSSADYYGYTF
TGTGCCAGCAGTTTGAGCTCAGCCGACTACTATGGCTACACCTTC
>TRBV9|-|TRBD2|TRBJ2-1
CASSVELAGGLASDEQFF
TGTGCCAGCAGCGTAGAACTAGCGGGGGGACTTGCCTCTGATGAGCAGTTCTTC
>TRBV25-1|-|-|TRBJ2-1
CASSDIGQRTNNEQFF
TGTGCCAGCAGTGACATCGGACAGCGAACCAACAATGAGCAGTTCTTC
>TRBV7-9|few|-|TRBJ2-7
CASSFGFYEQYF
TGTGCCAGCAGCTTCGGGTTCTACGAGCAGTACTTC
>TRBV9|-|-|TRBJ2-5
CASSVRGEETQYF
TGTGCCAGCAGCGTAAGGGGCGAGGAGACCCAGTACTTC
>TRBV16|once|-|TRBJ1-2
CASSQYGRGSYGYTF
TGTGCCAGCAGCCAATATGGGAGGGGAAGCTATGGCTACACCTTC
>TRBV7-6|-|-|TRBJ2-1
CASSNRGDEQFF
TGTGCCAGCAGCAACAGAGGTGATGAGCAGTTCTTC
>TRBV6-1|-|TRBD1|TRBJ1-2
CASSETRGDGYTF
TGTGCCAGCAGTGAAACCAGGGGGGATGGCTACACCTTC
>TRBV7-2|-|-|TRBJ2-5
CASSTRQAMETQYF
TGTGCCAGCAGCACCAGGCAGGCCATGGAGACCCAGTACTTC
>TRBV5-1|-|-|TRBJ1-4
CASSLQGANEKLFF
TGCGCCAGCAGCTTACAGGGTGCTAATGAAAAACTGTTTTTT
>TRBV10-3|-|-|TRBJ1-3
CAISSGSSGNTIYF
TGTGCCATCAGTTCAGGGAGCTCTGGAAACACCATATATTTT
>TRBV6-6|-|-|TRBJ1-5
CASSYGEDQPQHF
TGTGCCAGCAGTTACGGCGAAGATCAGCCCCAGCATTTT
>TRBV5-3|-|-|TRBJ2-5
CARSQPSETQYF
TGTGCCAGATCGCAACCCTCAGAGACCCAGTACTTC